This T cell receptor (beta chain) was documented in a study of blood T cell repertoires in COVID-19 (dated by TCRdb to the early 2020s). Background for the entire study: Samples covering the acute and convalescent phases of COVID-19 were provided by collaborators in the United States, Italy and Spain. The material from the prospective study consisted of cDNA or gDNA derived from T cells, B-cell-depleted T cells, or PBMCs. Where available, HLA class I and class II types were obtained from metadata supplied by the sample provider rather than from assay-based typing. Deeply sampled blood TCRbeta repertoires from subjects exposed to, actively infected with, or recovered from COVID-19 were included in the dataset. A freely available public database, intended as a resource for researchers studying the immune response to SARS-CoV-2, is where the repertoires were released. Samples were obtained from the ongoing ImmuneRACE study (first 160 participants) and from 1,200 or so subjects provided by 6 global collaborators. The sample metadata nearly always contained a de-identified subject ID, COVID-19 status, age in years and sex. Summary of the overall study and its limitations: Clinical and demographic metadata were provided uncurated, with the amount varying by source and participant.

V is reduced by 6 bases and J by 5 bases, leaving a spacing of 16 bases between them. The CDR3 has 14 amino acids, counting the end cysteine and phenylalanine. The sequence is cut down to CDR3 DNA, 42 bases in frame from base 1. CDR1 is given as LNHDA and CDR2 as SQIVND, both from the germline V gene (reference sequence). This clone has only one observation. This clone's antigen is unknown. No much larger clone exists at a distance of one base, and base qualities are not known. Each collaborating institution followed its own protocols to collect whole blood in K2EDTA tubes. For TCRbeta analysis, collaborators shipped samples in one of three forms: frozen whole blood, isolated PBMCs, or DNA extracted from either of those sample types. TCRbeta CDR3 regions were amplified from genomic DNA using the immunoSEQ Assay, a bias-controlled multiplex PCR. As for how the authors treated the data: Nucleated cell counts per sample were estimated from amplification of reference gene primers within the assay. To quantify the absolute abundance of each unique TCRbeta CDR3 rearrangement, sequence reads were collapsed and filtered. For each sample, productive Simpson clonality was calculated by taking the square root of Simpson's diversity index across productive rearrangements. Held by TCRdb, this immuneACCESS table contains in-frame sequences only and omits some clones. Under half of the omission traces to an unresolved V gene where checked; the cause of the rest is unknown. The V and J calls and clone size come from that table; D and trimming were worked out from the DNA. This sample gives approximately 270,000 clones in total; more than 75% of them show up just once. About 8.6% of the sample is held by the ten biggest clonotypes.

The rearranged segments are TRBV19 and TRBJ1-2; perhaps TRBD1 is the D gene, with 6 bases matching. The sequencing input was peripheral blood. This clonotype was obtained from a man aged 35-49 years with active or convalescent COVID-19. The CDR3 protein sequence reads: CASSQGRDNYGYTF. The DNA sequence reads TGTGCCAGTAGCCAGGGACGGGACAATTATGGCTACACCTTC.